The 28 T cell receptor beta chains below were found in one sample sequenced in a study of T cells after yellow fever vaccination. Each CDR3 protein is one row after TCRdb ran MiXCR on the 5' RACE reads. This sample has about 340,000 distinct CDR3 sequences, with approximately 9% found just once. The specimen comprised PBMCs, sampled on the day of the first yellow fever vaccination. Receptors originate from a young man who received the YFV17D yellow fever vaccine.

V and J are TRBV6-2 or TRBV6-3 and TRBJ1-3; D not certain. Trimming stripped 7 bases from V and 0 bases from J, with 10 bases between. CDR1 MNHEY and CDR2 SVGEGT come from the germline V gene. The CDR3 is 14 residues long. In DNA, the CDR3 is TGTGCCAGCATCCCGTGGGCCTCTGGAAACACCATATATTTT. It specifies CASIPWASGNTIYF.

This chain links TRBV5-1 with TRBJ2-5; 7 bases match TRBD2. The CDR3 has 14 residues. The J segment lost 0 bases and the V segment lost 5 bases, leaving 4 bases of the junction unmatched. From germline, CDR1 is SGHRS and CDR2 YFSETQ. The CDR3 loop reads CASRPGGYQETQYF. CDR3 DNA: TGCGCCAGCAGACCCGGGGGGTACCAAGAGACCCAGTACTTC.

The J gene is TRBJ2-1, the V gene TRBV9; D possibly corresponds to TRBD1 (5 bases). The CDR3 totals 15 residues. With 0 bases removed from V and 5 bases from J, the gap between germline ends came to 12 bases. CDR1 SGDLS and CDR2 YYNGEE come from the germline V gene. The CDR3 DNA follows: TGTGCCAGCAGCGTAGGACAGATTGGACACAATGAGCAGTTCTTC. Amino acid sequence: CASSVGQIGHNEQFF.

This clonotype was picked up a small number of times. The rearrangement links TRBV10-3 to TRBJ1-4; D perhaps matches TRBD1 (5 bases). V shed 4 bases and J shed 8 bases, with 14 bases lying between them. CDR1 is ENHRY, CDR2 SYGVKD, per germline. This CDR3 is built from 14 residues. Here the CDR3 DNA reads TGTGCCATCAGTGCCGCCGGGGGGGGGGAAAAACTGTTTTTT. Translated, it gives CAISAAGGGEKLFF.

The rearrangement uses TRBV5-1 and TRBJ2-7; 8 bases align to TRBD2. Germline V gives CDR1 SGHRS, CDR2 YFSETQ. The CDR3 is 16 amino acids. V was clipped by 4 bases and J by 3 bases; unmatched bases: 12. Written as DNA, the CDR3 is TGCGCCAGCAGCCCGGGTGGGGTAGCGGGGAACTACGAGCAGTACTTC. Residues: CASSPGGVAGNYEQYF.

This clonotype has at least ten counts. The V call is TRBV7-9, the J call TRBJ2-5; TRBD2 matches at 14 bases. Germline assignment: CDR1 SEHNR and CDR2 FQNEAQ (reference sequence). V lost 4 bases to trimming and J lost 3 bases; unmatched junction nucleotides: 7. The CDR3 spans 17 residues. The CDR3 here is CASSSNRGLAGEETQYF. The CDR3 bases are TGTGCCAGCAGCTCGAACCGGGGACTAGCGGGGGAAGAGACCCAGTACTTC.

The chain recombines TRBV18 with TRBJ2-1; possible D gene TRBD2, 6 bases. The germline V gene has CDR1 KGHSH and CDR2 LQKENI. The CDR3 is made up of 15 amino acids. V was pared by 6 bases and J by 0 bases, with 12 bases between. The CDR3 DNA reads as TGTGCCAGCTCCGGAGGACTAACCTCCTACAATGAGCAGTTCTTC. Translated: CASSGGLTSYNEQFF.

This clonotype showed up just a few times. J is TRBJ2-7 and V is TRBV7-9; D ambiguous. The length of the CDR3 is 13 residues. Germline CDR1 is SEHNR and CDR2 is FQNEAQ (reference sequence). V lost 1 base to trimming and J lost 2 bases, with 6 bases between them. DNA of the CDR3: TGTGCCAGCAGCTTAGACGGAACCTACGAGCAGTACTTC. Translating gives CASSLDGTYEQYF. Drawing the rest from reference TRBV7-9 and TRBJ2-7, the complete variable domain is DTGVSQNPRHKITKRGQNVTFRCDPISEHNRLYWYRQTLGQGPEFLTYFQNEAQLEKSRLLSDRFSAERPKGSFSTLEIQRTEQGDSAMYLCASSLDGTYEQYFGPGTRLTVT.

The rearrangement joins TRBV29-1 to TRBJ2-2; D unclear. Germline V gene lookup returns CDR1 SQVTM and CDR2 ANQGSEA. Trimming cost V 7 bases and J 5 bases, with 8 bases left between them. This CDR3 has 11 amino acids. The chain's CDR3 is CSAEKTGELFF. The DNA of the CDR3 is TGCAGCGCTGAGAAGACCGGGGAGCTGTTTTTT.

The table lists this clonotype with many counts. The CDR3 sequence: CSVEVIGQGPNDEQFF. The CDR3 nucleotides read TGCAGCGTTGAAGTGATTGGACAGGGGCCAAATGATGAGCAGTTCTTC. The genes are TRBV29-1 and TRBJ2-1; 9 bases agree with TRBD1. Looked up from germline, CDR1 is SQVTM and CDR2 is ANQGSEA. V shed 1 base, J shed 8 bases, and the junction held 12 bases outside the gene matches. This CDR3 comprises 16 residues.

This clonotype came up many times. The CDR3 DNA is TGCGCCAGCAGCCAAGCCGGTGGGGGGAATGAGCAGTTCTTC. Encoded protein: CASSQAGGGNEQFF. The genes are TRBV4-1 and TRBJ2-1; tentative D call: TRBD2 (6 bases). The CDR3 length is 14 residues. In germline, CDR1 is MGHRA, CDR2 YSYEKL. Deletions cut 1 base from V and 7 bases from J, with 11 bases between.

J is TRBJ1-1 and V is TRBV7-2; TRBD1 might be the D (5 bases). The germline gives CDR1 SGHTA, CDR2 FQGNSA. The CDR3 runs 13 residues. Trimming took 6 bases from V and 5 from J, leaving 13 bases between them. The CDR3 nucleotides read TGTGCCAGCAGTGGGGCGTCGGAGACTGAAGCTTTCTTT. It specifies CASSGASETEAFF. Full variable domain (rest looked up from reference TRBV7-2 and TRBJ1-1): GAGVSQSPSNKVTEKGKDVELRCDPISGHTALYWYRQSLGQGLEFLIYFQGNSAPDKSGLPSDRFSAERTGGSVSTLTIQRTQQEDSAVYLCASSGASETEAFFGQGTRLTVV.

This clonotype has a handful of counts. This rearrangement joins TRBV6-2 or TRBV6-3 to TRBJ2-7, with D uncertain. Trimming pared 5 bases from V and 0 bases from J, leaving 11 bases between. The CDR3 totals 14 residues. Germline CDR1 and CDR2: MNHEY and SVGEGT. The CDR3 is CASSDTLSSYEQYV. CDR3 DNA: TGTGCCAGCAGTGATACTCTCAGCTCCTACGAGCAGTACGTC.

The rearrangement uses TRBV19 and TRBJ2-7; perhaps D is TRBD1 or TRBD2 (5 bases each). Germline CDR1 and CDR2: LNHDA and SQIVND (reference sequence). V lost 5 bases and J lost 6, with 20 bases in between. CDR3 length equals 15 residues. CDR3 sequence (DNA): TGTGCCAGTAGTGCAAACTGGGACCCAACCCTCGAGCAGTACTTC. Its protein product is CASSANWDPTLEQYF.

The chain combines TRBV6-1 with TRBJ2-3, with 10 positions matching TRBD2. The CDR3 loop spans 15 amino acids. The germline V gene has CDR1 MNHNS and CDR2 SASEGT. The V gene end was trimmed by 7 bases and the J gene end by 6 bases; junction bases not matched to a gene: 10. CDR3 coding DNA: TGTGCCAGCAAAGTACCTAGCGGGGGCGGGGATACGCAGTATTTT. Translated: CASKVPSGGGDTQYF.

This clonotype was observed at least ten times. A read error may account for a junction end that differs from germline. V is TRBV7-9 and J is TRBJ2-3; D is unresolved. Per germline, CDR1 SEHNR and CDR2 FQNEAQ (reference sequence). The CDR3 length is 11 residues. CDR3 residues: CASSLEDTQYF. The DNA of the CDR3 is TGCGCCAGCAGCTTGGAAGATACGCAGTATTTT.

This clonotype was counted a few times. The V call is TRBV20-1, the J call TRBJ2-5, with TRBD2 as a possible D gene (5 bases). V dropped 7 bases and J dropped 6 bases, with 15 bases sitting between them. CDR1 DFQATT and CDR2 SNEGSKA come from the germline V gene (reference sequence). The CDR3 runs 12 residues. The CDR3 sequence is CSEVARPKTQYF. CDR3 sequence (DNA): TGCAGTGAGGTAGCGCGCCCGAAGACCCAGTACTTC.

J is TRBJ2-7 and V is TRBV11-2; D unclear. The V and J ends lost 4 bases and 0 bases respectively, with 7 bases between them. CDR3 length: 13 residues. Germline values: CDR1 SGHAT, CDR2 FQNNGV. The CDR3 here is CASSSRGSYEQYF. CDR3 nucleotides: TGTGCCAGCAGCTCACGAGGCTCCTACGAGCAGTACTTC.

This clonotype has just a few counts. The gene calls are TRBV11-2 and TRBJ2-4; D may be TRBD1 (6 bases). V gave up 5 bases and J gave up 2 bases, with 22 bases separating them. The V gene's germline CDR1 is SGHAT and CDR2 FQNNGV. There are 18 residues in the CDR3. CDR3 sequence (DNA): TGTGCCAGCAGCCCAGGGGTTCTATGGGGATTTACCAAAAACATTCAGTACTTC. Translation gives CASSPGVLWGFTKNIQYF.

The chain recombines TRBV5-5 with TRBJ2-5; 7 nucleotides match TRBD1. Germline V gives CDR1 SGHKS, CDR2 YYEKEE (reference sequence). The CDR3 is 15 residues long. The V segment lost 0 bases and the J segment 5 bases; nucleotides outside the gene matches: 7. Here the CDR3 DNA reads TGTGCCAGCAGCTTGGTCACAGGGGTCTGGGAGACCCAGTACTTC. It yields the protein CASSLVTGVWETQYF. The full variable domain, with the rest looked up from reference TRBV5-5 and TRBJ2-5, is DAGVTQSPTHLIKTRGQQVTLRCSPISGHKSVSWYQQVLGQGPQFIFQYYEKEERGRGNFPDRFSARQFPNYSSELNVNALLLGDSALYLCASSLVTGVWETQYFGPGTRLLVL.

This clonotype was seen repeatedly, ten times or more. Its ends do not fully match the called genes, so a read error is possible. The gene calls are TRBV28 and TRBJ1-4; TRBD1 aligns across 7 bases. The germline V gene has CDR1 MDHEN and CDR2 SYDVKM. The CDR3 is 15 residues long. The CDR3 protein is CASSGPRGGNQKLFF. The CDR3 coding sequence is TGTGCCAGCAGTGGCCCCAGGGGGGGTAATCAAAAACTGTTTTTT.

The table lists this clonotype with a few counts. The V and J genes are TRBV3-1 and TRBJ2-7; the D gene is possibly TRBD2 (5 bases). V was cut by 4 bases and J by 3 bases, with 13 bases left in between. Germline CDR1 LGHDT, CDR2 YNNKEL (reference sequence). The CDR3 covers 14 residues. CDR3 region: CASSPPGYLYEQYF. The CDR3 coding sequence is TGTGCCAGCAGCCCGCCGGGATATCTCTACGAGCAGTACTTC.

V is TRBV7-2 and J is TRBJ2-7; no firm D call. V gave up 0 bases and J gave up 5 bases, with 8 bases separating them. The germline gives CDR1 SGHTA, CDR2 FQGNSA. The CDR3 runs to 13 residues. The CDR3 nucleotides are TGTGCCAGCAGCTTAGCGGGCCAAGACGAGCAGTACTTC. Its translation is CASSLAGQDEQYF.

This chain uses TRBV5-4 with TRBJ1-6; TRBD1 matches 7 bases. CDR1 is SGHNT, CDR2 YYREEE, per germline (reference sequence). With 0 bases clipped from V and 10 bases from J, the junction kept 4 bases outside the gene matches. The CDR3 is 14 amino acids. CDR3 coding DNA: TGTGCCAGCAGCTTGGGAGGGACAGAGTCACCCCTCCACTTT. Its protein product is CASSLGGTESPLHF.

V usage is TRBV11-1 and J usage is TRBJ2-3, with 7 bases that match TRBD1. The CDR3 is made up of 19 amino acids. Germline V gene sequence: CDR1 SGHAT, CDR2 FQDESV (reference sequence). V trimming: 4 bases; J trimming: 1 base; junction bases outside the gene matches: 17. The CDR3 is CASSSTFARDSGGTDTQYF. CDR3 DNA: TGTGCCAGCAGCTCAACCTTCGCACGGGACAGTGGAGGCACAGATACGCAGTATTTT.

The chain combines TRBV20-1 with TRBJ2-3; the D call may be TRBD1 or TRBD2 (7 bases each). Trimming took 2 bases from V and 5 from J, leaving 17 bases between them. CDR3 length: 15 residues. The V gene's germline CDR1 is DFQATT and CDR2 SNEGSKA (reference sequence). CDR3 amino acids: CSARNPQGRGDTQYF. The CDR3 bases are TGCAGTGCTAGAAACCCACAGGGGAGGGGAGATACGCAGTATTTT.

This clonotype was counted only a few times. One end of the junction fails to match germline, which may point to a read error. V and J are TRBV4-2 and TRBJ1-1; D perhaps matches TRBD1 (5 bases). The CDR3 length is 13 residues. The V gene's germline CDR1 is LGHNA and CDR2 YNFKEQ. CDR3 in DNA: TGTGCCAGCAGCCAAGACCACAGGTCTGAGGCTTTCTTT. Protein sequence: CASSQDHRSEAFF.

The gene calls are TRBV5-4 and TRBJ1-2, with TRBD1 as a possible D gene (6 bases). From germline, CDR1 is SGHNT and CDR2 YYREEE (reference sequence). This CDR3 contains 14 residues. With 4 bases removed from V and 4 bases from J, the gap between germline ends came to 14 bases. The CDR3: CASSATGTFYGYTF. In nucleotides, the CDR3 is TGTGCCAGCAGCGCAACAGGGACCTTCTATGGCTACACCTTC.